The present TCR beta chain was sequenced within a study of molecular identifiers for immune sequencing clone quantification. General study results and limits: Over 97% of effector molecules, but under 1% in naive cells, were held by clones with more than 20 RNA copies.

Preparation of the bulk TCR libraries relied on previously described methods and listed TCR primers. TCRdb independently ran MiXCR on the PCR reads; one entry per CDR3 protein. The sample contains hundreds of thousands of distinct CDR3 sequences, roughly 24% of which appear only once. This clonotype was detected a few times. Its antigen is as yet unknown. The V gene's germline CDR1 is SNHLY and CDR2 FYNNEI. The trim removed 3 bases at V and 4 bases at J, leaving 6 bases unmatched. This CDR3 is built from 16 residues. Sequencing was done on a sample of naive CD8+ T cells from blood, with Jurkat cell RNA spiked in. The sample's subset: FACS-sorted CD8+CD4-CCR7+CD45RA+ naive T cells. V is TRBV2 and J is TRBJ1-4; 9 nucleotides agree with TRBD1. The source is a human donor in good health. Some libraries in this study had Jurkat cell RNA spiked in. The CDR3 protein is CASSDRTGVGNEKLFF. Here the CDR3 DNA reads TGTGCCAGCAGTGATAGGACAGGGGTTGGTAATGAAAAACTGTTTTTT.